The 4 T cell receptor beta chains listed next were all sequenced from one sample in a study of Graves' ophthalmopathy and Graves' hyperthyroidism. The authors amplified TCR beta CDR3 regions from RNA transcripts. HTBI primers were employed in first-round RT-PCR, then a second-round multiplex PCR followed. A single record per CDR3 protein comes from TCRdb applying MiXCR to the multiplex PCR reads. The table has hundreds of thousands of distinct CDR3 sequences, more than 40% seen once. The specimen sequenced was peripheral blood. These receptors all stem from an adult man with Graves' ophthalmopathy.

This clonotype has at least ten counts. CDR3 DNA sequence: TGCGCCAGCAGCCAAGACGGACAATCACCCCTCCACTTT. This gives the protein CASSQDGQSPLHF. The chain carries TRBV4-1 and TRBJ1-6, with a possible D match to TRBD1 (5 bases). CDR3 length equals 13 residues. Germline V CDR1 and CDR2: MGHRA, YSYEKL. V lost 0 bases to trimming and J lost 10 bases, with 7 bases between them.

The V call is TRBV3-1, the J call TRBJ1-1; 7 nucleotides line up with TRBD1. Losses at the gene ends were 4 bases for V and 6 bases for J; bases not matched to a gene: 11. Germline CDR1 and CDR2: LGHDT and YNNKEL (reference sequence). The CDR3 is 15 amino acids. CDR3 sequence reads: CASSRGPSTGAEAFF. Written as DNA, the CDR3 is TGTGCCAGCAGCCGGGGACCCTCTACAGGGGCTGAAGCTTTCTTT.

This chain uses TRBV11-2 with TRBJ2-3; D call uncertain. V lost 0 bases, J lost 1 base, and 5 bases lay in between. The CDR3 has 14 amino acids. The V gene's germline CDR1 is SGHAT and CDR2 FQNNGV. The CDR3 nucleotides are TGTGCCAGCAGCTTAGAGGTGGGCACAGATACGCAGTATTTT. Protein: CASSLEVGTDTQYF.

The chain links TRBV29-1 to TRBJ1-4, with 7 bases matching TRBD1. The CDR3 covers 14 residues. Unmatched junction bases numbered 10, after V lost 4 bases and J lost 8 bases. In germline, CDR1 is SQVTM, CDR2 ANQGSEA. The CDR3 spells CSVVGRTGYEKLFF. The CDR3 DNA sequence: TGCAGCGTTGTAGGTCGGACAGGTTACGAAAAACTGTTTTTT.